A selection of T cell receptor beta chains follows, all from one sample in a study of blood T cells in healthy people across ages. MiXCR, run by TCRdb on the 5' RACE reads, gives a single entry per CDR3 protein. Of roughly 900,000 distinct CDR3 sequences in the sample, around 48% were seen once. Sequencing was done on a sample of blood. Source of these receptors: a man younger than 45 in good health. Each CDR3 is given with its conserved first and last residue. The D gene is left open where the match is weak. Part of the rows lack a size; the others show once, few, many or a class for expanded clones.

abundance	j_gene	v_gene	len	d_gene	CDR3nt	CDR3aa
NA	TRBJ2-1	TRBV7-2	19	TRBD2	TGTGCCAGCAGCTTAGCGGGGGGTGCTAGCGGGGGGACCTACAATGAGCAGTTCTTC	CASSLAGGASGGTYNEQFF
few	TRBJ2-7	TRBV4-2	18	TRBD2	TGTGCCAGCAGCCAGCGAACCTCGACTAGCGGTGGGACCTACGAGCAGTACTTC	CASSQRTSTSGGTYEQYF
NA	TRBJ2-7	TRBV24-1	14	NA	TGTGCCACCAGTGATCCCCACAGGGACTACGAGCAGTACTTC	CATSDPHRDYEQYF
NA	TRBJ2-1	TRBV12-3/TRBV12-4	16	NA	TGTGCCAGCAGGCCGGAGGGATTCAGCTCCTACAATGAGCAGTTCTTC	CASRPEGFSSYNEQFF
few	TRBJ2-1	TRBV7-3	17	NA	TGTGCCAGCAGCTTCCCCGAGACAGACCCAAAGGGGAATGAGCAGTTCTTC	CASSFPETDPKGNEQFF
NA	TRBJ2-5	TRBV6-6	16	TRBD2	TGTGCCAGCAGCCGAGAGACTAGCGGGGGCCGAGGGACCCAGTACTTC	CASSRETSGGRGTQYF
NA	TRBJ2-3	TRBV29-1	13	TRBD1	TGCAGCGCCATCGACAGGGTAAAGGATACGCAGTATTTT	CSAIDRVKDTQYF
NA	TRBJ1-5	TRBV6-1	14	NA	TGTGCCAGCAGTGAATTGACCGGGGCATGGCCCCAGCATTTT	CASSELTGAWPQHF
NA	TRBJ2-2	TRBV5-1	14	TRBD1	TGCGCCAGCAGCGGACAGGGCGAGTGGGGGGAGCTGTTTTTT	CASSGQGEWGELFF
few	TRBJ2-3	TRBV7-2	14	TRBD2	TGTGCCAGCAGTCAGGCTAGCGGGGTAGATACGCAGTATTTT	CASSQASGVDTQYF
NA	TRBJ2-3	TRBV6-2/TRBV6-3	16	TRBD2	TGTGCCAGCAGTTACTTTAGCGGGGCCAGCACAGATACGCAGTATTTT	CASSYFSGASTDTQYF
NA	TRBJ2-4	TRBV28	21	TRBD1	TGTGCCAGCAGTTTTCTAACGTACGGACAGGCCCAAACACTAGCCAAAAACATTCAGTACTTC	CASSFLTYGQAQTLAKNIQYF
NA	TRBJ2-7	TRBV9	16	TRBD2	TGTGCCAGCAGCGTAGCTAATAGCGGGGGGGCCGACGAGCAGTACTTC	CASSVANSGGADEQYF
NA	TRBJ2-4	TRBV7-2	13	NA	TGTGCCAGCAGCCTCCACAGATCCTACGAGCGGTACTTC	CASSLHRSYERYF
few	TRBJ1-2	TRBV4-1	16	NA	TGCGCCAGCAGCCATGCCCCGGCGGACAGTAACTATGGCTACACCTTC	CASSHAPADSNYGYTF
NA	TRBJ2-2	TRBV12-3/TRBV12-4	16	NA	TGTGCCAGCAGTCCCCAGACTCTGACGAACACCGGGGAGCTGTTTTTT	CASSPQTLTNTGELFF
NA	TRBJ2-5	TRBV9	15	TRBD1	TGTGCCAGCAGCCCCCAGACAGGGCAATTGGAGACCCAGTACTTC	CASSPQTGQLETQYF